The next 32 T cell receptor beta chains were all read from a single sample in a study of T cell clonality in common variable immunodeficiency. Measured with immunoSEQ multiplex PCR; TCRdb has only the in-frame clones, and not every one. Observed are 35,000 to 45,000 clones, no singletons, with the top ten taking approximately 3%. The sample consisted of peripheral blood mononuclear cells. The receptors here all came from a person between 18 and 69 years old in good health.

This clone was picked up many times. Read data end 3 residues before the CDR3 end; the end is taken from the germline J gene. The rearrangement uses TRBV7-6 and TRBJ2-3; D is perhaps TRBD2 (5 bases). Germline V CDR1 and CDR2: SGHVS, FNYEAQ. The CDR3 runs 15 residues. Trimming took off 5 bases at V and 4 bases at J, with 16 bases between the two ends. The sequenced part of the CDR3 DNA is TGTGCCAGCAGCCCAAGAGGGTCAAGGGCAGATACG. It yields the protein CASSPRGSRADT. From start to end, the CDR3 is CASSPRGSRADTQYF.

This clone was detected ten times or more. The sequence runs out 3 residues before the end of the CDR3; the remainder is reconstructed from the germline J gene. The rearrangement joins TRBV5-1 to TRBJ1-2; D is uncertain. Germline loops: CDR1 SGHRS, CDR2 YFSETQ. Trimming left V 2 bases short and J 4 bases short, with 15 bases between. The CDR3 contains 15 residues. The CDR3 DNA, read in part, is TGCGCCAGCAGCTTAGCGCCCCCGGATGTCTATGGC. Translated: CASSLAPPDVYG. The full CDR3 is CASSLAPPDVYGYTF.

This clone has at least ten counts. The CDR3 loop is CASSLLGTAQGSSYEQYF. Incomplete CDR3 DNA: TGTGCCAGCTCACTCCTTGGGACAGCCCAGGGAAGCTCCTACGAG. The chain links TRBV18 to TRBJ2-7; 7 nucleotides line up with TRBD1. The read halts 3 residues ahead of the CDR3 end, with the missing end drawn from the germline J gene. CDR3 size: 18 residues. Germline V gene sequence: CDR1 KGHSH, CDR2 LQKENI. Trimming cost V 4 bases and J 0 bases; bases outside gene matches: 15.

This clone was observed at least ten times. The read gets to within 3 residues of the CDR3 end, and the germline J gene fills in the rest. The V and J genes are TRBV7-9 and TRBJ1-1; D unclear. The germline V gene has CDR1 SEHNR and CDR2 FQNEAQ (reference sequence). Trimming shortened V by 2 bases and J by 5 bases, and 3 bases separated the two germline ends. This CDR3 has 11 residues. The part of the CDR3 DNA that was read is TGTGCCAGCAGCTTAAGGACTGAA. It encodes CASSLRTE. The whole CDR3 sequence reads CASSLRTEAFF. The full variable domain, with the rest looked up from reference TRBV7-9 and TRBJ1-1, is DTGVSQNPRHKITKRGQNVTFRCDPISEHNRLYWYRQTLGQGPEFLTYFQNEAQLEKSRLLSDRFSAERPKGSFSTLEIQRTEQGDSAMYLCASSLRTEAFFGQGTRLTVV.

The sample holds many counts of this clone. Read sequence stops 3 residues before the CDR3 end, and the germline J gene provides the missing end. J is TRBJ1-4 and V is TRBV18; possibly TRBD1 for D (6 bases). The CDR3 runs 15 residues. Germline V gene data show CDR1 as KGHSH and CDR2 as LQKENI. Trimming took 0 bases from V and 4 from J, leaving 9 bases between them. The CDR3 reads CASSPPGAVNEKLFF. Incomplete CDR3 DNA: TGTGCCAGCTCACCACCGGGGGCTGTTAATGAAAAA.

This clone was recorded at least ten times. The read comes to an end 3 residues before the CDR3 does, leaving the germline J gene to fill in the end. The chain joins TRBV5-1 to TRBJ2-7; D is perhaps TRBD2 (7 bases). V gave up 4 bases and J gave up 2 bases, with 19 bases separating them. The germline V gene has CDR1 SGHRS and CDR2 YFSETQ. This CDR3 has 16 residues. The CDR3 protein is CASSPAGAAITYEQYF. The DNA read from the CDR3 is TGCGCCAGCAGCCCGGCGGGGGCTGCGATAACCTACGAG.

Ten or more counts support this clone. The CDR3 end is not reached by the read, which stops 3 residues before it; the germline J gene fills it in. V is TRBV7-6 and J is TRBJ2-7; 7 nucleotides align to TRBD1. CDR3 size: 18 residues. Per germline, CDR1 SGHVS and CDR2 FNYEAQ. The V and J ends lost 0 bases and 0 bases, in that order; junction bases with no gene match: 11. The sequenced CDR3 bases are TGTGCCAGCAGCTTAGCGAAGACAGGGCCGGGACGCTCCTACGAG. Amino acids: CASSLAKTGPGRSYE. The whole CDR3 protein is CASSLAKTGPGRSYEQYF.

In this sample, this clone turned up many times. The read stops 3 residues short of the end of the CDR3; the missing end is completed from the germline J gene. This chain links TRBV2 with TRBJ1-5, with 11 bases identical to TRBD1. The CDR3 has 14 residues. V was pared by 6 bases and J by 6 bases, with 4 bases of the junction left unmatched. Germline values: CDR1 SNHLY, CDR2 FYNNEI. CDR3 protein: CASRDRGRGQPQHF. CDR3 bases read: TGTGCCAGCAGGGACAGGGGGCGAGGTCAGCCC.

This clone occurred a few times. The CDR3 end lies 3 residues beyond the end of the read and is filled in from the germline J gene. This chain connects TRBV19 to TRBJ2-7; 8 nucleotides line up with TRBD2. The J segment lost 0 bases and the V segment lost 3 bases, leaving 4 bases of the junction unmatched. Germline-derived CDR1 and CDR2 are LNHDA and SQIVND (reference sequence). This CDR3 comprises 15 residues. The CDR3 here is CASSIFSGNSYEQYF. CDR3 DNA, as far as it was read: TGTGCCAGTAGTATCTTTAGCGGGAACTCCTACGAG.

This clone was seen ten or more times. The read finishes 3 residues shy of the CDR3 end, and the germline J gene is used to complete it. V gene TRBV30 combines with J gene TRBJ2-7, with 7 bases aligning to TRBD1. The CDR3 is made up of 13 amino acids. Germline CDR1 is GTSNPN and CDR2 is SVGIG (reference sequence). Germline trimming cut 2 bases from V and 3 bases from J; bases unmatched to any gene: 4. CDR3 sequence: CAWSRDSIYEQYF. CDR3 bases read: TGTGCCTGGAGTCGGGACAGTATCTACGAG.

This clone was found many times. The read stops 3 residues short of the end of the CDR3; the missing end is completed from the germline J gene. The chain links TRBV5-1 to TRBJ2-3; TRBD1 agrees at 7 bases. V shed 4 bases, J shed 0 bases, and the junction held 5 bases outside the gene matches. The germline V gene encodes CDR1 SGHRS and CDR2 YFSETQ. This CDR3 is 15 amino acids long. The sequenced CDR3 bases are TGCGCCAGCAGCACCACAGGGGCTAGCACAGATACG. Translating it yields CASSTTGASTDT. The whole CDR3 sequence is CASSTTGASTDTQYF.

This clone occurred many times. The sequence runs out 3 residues before the end of the CDR3; the remainder is reconstructed from the germline J gene. The gene calls are TRBV7-8 and TRBJ1-3; perhaps TRBD1 as D (5 bases). Per germline, CDR1 SGHVS and CDR2 FQNEAQ. This CDR3 region has 15 residues. Trimming stripped 1 base from V and 4 bases from J, with 11 bases between. CDR3 DNA (partial): TGTGCCAGCAGCTTAGGGGGGGGAGCGGGAAACACC. Encoded protein: CASSLGGGAGNT. The CDR3 reads in full as CASSLGGGAGNTIYF. Complete variable domain (other parts from reference TRBV7-8 and TRBJ1-3): GAGVSQSPRYKVAKRGQDVALRCDPISGHVSLFWYQQALGQGPEFLTYFQNEAQLDKSGLPSDRFFAERPEGSVSTLKIQRTQQEDSAVYLCASSLGGGAGNTIYFGEGSWLTVV.

This clone was counted at least ten times. The sequence runs out 3 residues before the end of the CDR3; the remainder is reconstructed from the germline J gene. This chain joins TRBV5-4 and TRBJ2-5, with 8 bases that match TRBD1. In germline, CDR1 is SGHNT, CDR2 YYREEE (reference sequence). The CDR3 totals 13 residues. V shed 3 bases and J 2 bases; nucleotides not matched to a gene: 0. The covered CDR3 bases are TGTGCCAGCAGCTGGACAGGGCAAGAGACC. Translating gives CASSWTGQET. Given in full, the CDR3 is CASSWTGQETQYF.

This clone was seen ten or more times. The read terminates 3 residues ahead of where the CDR3 ends, so the germline J gene completes it. The gene calls are TRBV2 and TRBJ2-5, with D tentatively TRBD2 (6 bases). Germline V gene data show CDR1 as SNHLY and CDR2 as FYNNEI. Trimming stripped 4 bases from V and 2 bases from J, with 17 bases between. The CDR3 loop spans 16 amino acids. CDR3 DNA (partial): TGTGCCAGCAGTGCCGGGGTAGCGGTTATACAAGAGACC. It codes for CASSAGVAVIQET. The entire CDR3 sequence reads CASSAGVAVIQETQYF. Full variable domain (outside the CDR3, taken from reference TRBV2 and TRBJ2-5): EPEVTQTPSHQVTQMGQEVILRCVPISNHLYFYWYRQILGQKVEFLVSFYNNEISEKSEIFDDQFSVERPDGSNFTLKIRSTKLEDSAMYFCASSAGVAVIQETQYFGPGTRLLVL.

This clone was counted ten times or more. With the read ending 3 residues before the CDR3 end, the germline J gene is used to fill in that end. This chain joins TRBV19 and TRBJ2-2, with 12 bases fitting TRBD2. V was pared by 5 bases and J by 4 bases, with 5 bases of the junction left unmatched. CDR3 length: 16 residues. The germline gives CDR1 LNHDA, CDR2 SQIVND (reference sequence). CDR3 protein: CASSVGLAGPTGELFF. The DNA read from the CDR3 is TGTGCCAGTAGTGTCGGACTAGCGGGGCCCACCGGGGAG.

This clone showed up many times. The CDR3 end is not reached by the read, which stops 3 residues before it; the germline J gene fills it in. V gene TRBV7-2 combines with J gene TRBJ1-4; 7 positions match TRBD1. Germline V gene lookup returns CDR1 SGHTA and CDR2 FQGNSA. The J segment lost 4 bases and the V segment lost 5 bases, leaving 4 bases of the junction unmatched. This CDR3 contains 14 residues. The sequenced CDR3 bases are TGTGCCAGCAGCCCAGGGGGGAATAATGAAAAA. Translated: CASSPGGNNEK. The CDR3 in full is CASSPGGNNEKLFF.

This clone was detected ten times or more. The read ends 3 residues before the CDR3 terminus; that terminus is restored from the germline J gene. The chain is built from TRBV20-1 and TRBJ2-1, with 7 bases matching TRBD2. V shed 1 base and J 9 bases; nucleotides not matched to a gene: 9. The CDR3 consists of 14 residues. Germline V gene sequence: CDR1 DFQATT, CDR2 SNEGSKA (reference sequence). The CDR3 region is CSARAGTNAREQFF. CDR3 DNA, as far as it was read: TGCAGTGCTAGAGCCGGGACTAACGCTCGTGAG.

This clone was detected ten times or more. CDR3 residues: CSARDGRGISYEQYF. Partial CDR3 DNA: TGCAGTGCTAGAGATGGCCGGGGAATTAGCTACGAG. This rearrangement joins TRBV20-1 to TRBJ2-7; tentatively, D is TRBD2 (5 bases). From the germline J gene comes the end of the CDR3, since the read stops 3 residues before it. V was shortened by 0 bases and J by 3 bases, with 15 bases between the two germline ends. Germline-derived CDR1 and CDR2 are DFQATT and SNEGSKA (reference sequence). CDR3 length: 15 amino acids.

This clone was recorded at least ten times. The read ends 3 residues before the CDR3 terminus; that terminus is restored from the germline J gene. This chain connects TRBV9 to TRBJ2-3; 9 nucleotides line up with TRBD2. The junction had 12 bases not matched to a gene; V was cut back by 0 bases and J by 4 bases. This CDR3 contains 18 residues. Germline loops: CDR1 SGDLS, CDR2 YYNGEE. CDR3 in amino acids: CASSVATGREGLADTQYF. The part of the CDR3 DNA that was read is TGTGCCAGCAGCGTAGCTACTGGGCGGGAGGGCCTCGCAGATACG.

On this clone: The read finishes 3 residues shy of the CDR3 end, and the germline J gene is used to complete it. V gene TRBV7-9 combines with J gene TRBJ1-2; 9 bases match TRBD1. In germline, CDR1 is SEHNR, CDR2 FQNEAQ (reference sequence). The CDR3 contains 15 residues. The sequenced CDR3 bases are TGTGCCAGCAGCTTTCCGGGACAGGGAACCTACGAC. It specifies CASSFPGQGTYD. The entire CDR3 sequence reads CASSFPGQGTYDYTF.

There are many counts of this clone. From the germline J gene comes the end of the CDR3, since the read stops 3 residues before it. The rearrangement links TRBV15 to TRBJ2-6; 9 nucleotides line up with TRBD1. The CDR3 extends over 19 amino acids. Germline values: CDR1 LNHNV, CDR2 YYDKDF (reference sequence). V shed 2 bases, J shed 3 bases, and the junction held 11 bases outside the gene matches. CDR3 sequence reads: CATSRSQQGAWDGANVLTF. CDR3 bases read: TGTGCCACCAGCAGATCGCAACAGGGGGCTTGGGATGGGGCCAACGTC.

This clone was detected ten times or more. Read data end 3 residues before the CDR3 end; the end is taken from the germline J gene. The chain combines TRBV19 with TRBJ2-2; D may be TRBD1 or TRBD2 (6 bases each). This CDR3 is 14 amino acids long. Trimming pared 8 bases from V and 5 bases from J, leaving 15 bases between. Germline V lookup: CDR1 LNHDA, CDR2 SQIVND (reference sequence). The DNA read from the CDR3 is TGTGCCAGTGGGTTGACAGGAGGGACCGGGGAG. Amino acids: CASGLTGGTGE. The whole CDR3 region reads CASGLTGGTGELFF.

This clone was detected many times. The observed sequence ends 3 residues before the CDR3 terminus, with the missing tail filled in from the germline J gene. V usage is TRBV20-1 and J usage is TRBJ1-1; tentative D call: TRBD1 (6 bases). The CDR3 runs to 15 residues. Germline CDR1 reads DFQATT; CDR2 reads SNEGSKA (reference sequence). The germline V and J ends were trimmed by 1 base and 1 base, with 13 bases remaining between them. CDR3 DNA, as far as it was read: TGCAGTGCTAGAGGGGTTAGGGACACGAACACTGAA. Translated, it gives CSARGVRDTNTE. The whole CDR3 sequence reads CSARGVRDTNTEAFF.

Remarks on this clone: The read ends 3 residues early relative to the CDR3; the germline J gene fills the gap. Additional DNA sequences in this sample encode the identical CDR3. The gene calls are TRBV6-1 and TRBJ2-1; the match to TRBD2 covers 11 bases. Germline CDR1 MNHNS, CDR2 SASEGT. The CDR3 extends over 15 amino acids. Trimming at V came to 4 bases and at J to 9 bases, leaving 8 bases not matched to a gene. The CDR3 bases that were read are TGTGCCAGCAGTGCCCTAGCGGGAGGTGAAGGTGAG. It codes for CASSALAGGEGE. The whole CDR3 protein reads CASSALAGGEGEQFF.

This clone was recorded many times. The sequence runs out 3 residues before the end of the CDR3; the remainder is reconstructed from the germline J gene. The chain uses TRBV20-1 and TRBJ2-4, with D tentatively TRBD1 (6 bases). The germline V and J ends were trimmed by 6 bases and 6 bases, with 12 bases remaining between them. The CDR3 has 12 amino acids. Germline V gene data show CDR1 as DFQATT and CDR2 as SNEGSKA (reference sequence). CDR3 amino acids: CSAEGGINIQYF. The sequenced part of the CDR3 DNA is TGCAGTGCCGAAGGGGGAATAAACATT.

In its sample, this clone was seen many times. The sequenced fragment ends 3 residues before the CDR3 boundary, so the rest is inferred from the germline J gene. J is TRBJ2-2 and V is TRBV19; 13 bases align to TRBD2. V gave up 4 bases and J gave up 4 bases; unmatched junction bases: 9. The length of the CDR3 is 18 residues. Germline CDR1 reads LNHDA; CDR2 reads SQIVND (reference sequence). The CDR3 loop reads CASSSGLAGVRVTGELFF. The sequenced part of the CDR3 DNA is TGTGCCAGTAGTAGCGGACTAGCGGGAGTCCGGGTCACCGGGGAG.

A word on this clone: With the read ending 3 residues before the CDR3 end, the germline J gene is used to fill in that end. The genes are TRBV19 and TRBJ1-1, with D possibly being TRBD1 (6 bases). CDR3 length: 14 residues. Trimming removed 3 bases from V and 5 bases from J, with 13 bases in between. CDR1 LNHDA and CDR2 SQIVND come from the germline V gene (reference sequence). This CDR3 reads CASSIQGPGTEAFF. Partial CDR3 DNA: TGTGCCAGTAGTATTCAGGGGCCAGGGACTGAA.

This clone was recorded at least ten times. The read gets to within 3 residues of the CDR3 end, and the germline J gene fills in the rest. The J gene is TRBJ1-6, the V gene TRBV5-1; D uncertain. The CDR3 is made up of 15 amino acids. V gave up 0 bases and J gave up 6 bases, with 10 bases separating them. Germline CDR1 SGHRS, CDR2 YFSETQ. CDR3 residues: CASSLGASSNSPLHF. The sequenced part of the CDR3 DNA is TGCGCCAGCAGCTTGGGGGCGAGCAGTAATTCACCC.

This clone was seen repeatedly, ten times or more. The read halts 3 residues ahead of the CDR3 end, with the missing end drawn from the germline J gene. This chain connects TRBV20-1 to TRBJ2-3, with a weak D call TRBD1 (6 bases). The CDR3 sequence is 16 residues long. Trimming cost V 2 bases and J 4 bases, with 19 bases left between them. Germline CDR1 DFQATT, CDR2 SNEGSKA (reference sequence). Incomplete CDR3 DNA: TGCAGTGCTAGAAAGGGTCAGGGGAGAGCAGCAGATACG. Translated, it gives CSARKGQGRAADT. The CDR3 as a whole reads CSARKGQGRAADTQYF.

Ten or more counts support this clone. The sequence runs out 3 residues before the end of the CDR3; the remainder is reconstructed from the germline J gene. The chain is built from TRBV29-1 and TRBJ2-1; a possible D gene is TRBD1 (5 bases). Per germline, CDR1 SQVTM and CDR2 ANQGSEA. The ends were cut back, 0 bases at V and 2 bases at J, with 14 bases in the middle. CDR3 length: 16 amino acids. The CDR3 is CSVEEFRGLPYNEQFF. Partial CDR3 DNA: TGCAGCGTTGAAGAGTTTAGGGGTTTGCCCTACAATGAG.

This clone has only a few counts. This CDR3 reads CASSPTGGYIYGYTF. CDR3 DNA, as far as it was read: TGTGCCAGCAGCCCCACGGGGGGATATATCTATGGC. The chain carries TRBV11-2 and TRBJ1-2, with D possibly being TRBD1 (5 bases). The read falls 3 residues short of the CDR3 end, and the missing part is taken from the germline J gene. Germline lookup yields CDR1 SGHAT and CDR2 FQNNGV. The V gene lost 5 bases and the J gene lost 4 bases, with 17 bases spanning the gap. This CDR3 contains 15 residues.

This clone occurred a few times. The CDR3 extends 3 residues past the end of the read, so its final part is completed from the germline J gene. The chain employs TRBV7-6 and TRBJ2-4; 7 positions match TRBD1. The CDR3 runs 16 residues. The V gene's germline CDR1 is SGHVS and CDR2 FNYEAQ. The CDR3 bases that were read are TGTGCCAGCAGCTTACGAGTGGACAGGACCCAAGAGACT. Protein sequence: CASSLRVDRTQET. The whole CDR3 protein is CASSLRVDRTQETQYF.